This section outlines one T cell receptor (beta chain) sequence together with its context. Germline V gene data show CDR1 as SEHNR and CDR2 as FQNEAQ (reference sequence). CDR3 length: 13 amino acids. The data originate from a study of human CD8 memory T cell subsets. Scientists made TCR beta libraries using UMI-labeled 5' RACE. TCRdb re-called the 5' RACE reads and gives one entry per CDR3 protein, without DNA. This listing includes 9,500 to 12,000 distinct CDR3 sequences. The V call is TRBV7-9, the J call TRBJ2-7; with no DNA, the TCRdb D assignment of TRBD2 cannot be verified. The receptor's source is a human donor in good health. What was sequenced was CD8+ T cells from PBMCs. CDR3 amino acids: CAGGPGLEPEQYF.